The 12 T cell receptor beta chains given below trace back to one sample, sequenced in a study of T cells in women clearing cervical HPV infection. Profiling relied on immunoSEQ multiplex PCR, and the TCRdb table lists in-frame clones only, not all of them. The sample table sets out more than 20,000 clones. The sequenced sample was blood buffy coat. These receptors were collected from a woman between 18 and 75 years old with a cervical HPV16 infection that either progressed to CIN3+ or cleared (not recorded which).

Regarding this clone: The CDR3 end falls 3 residues outside the read, so it is completed with the germline J gene. V is TRBV19 and J is TRBJ2-3, with 7 bases lining up with TRBD2. V trimming: 8 bases; J trimming: 1 base; junction bases outside the gene matches: 9. The CDR3 spans 15 residues. The germline CDR1 and CDR2 sequences are LNHDA and SQIVND (reference sequence). CDR3 residues: CASRRGERGTDTQYF. CDR3 DNA, as far as it was read: TGTGCCAGTCGTCGGGGGGAACGGGGCACAGATACG. Based on the CDR3 plus reference TRBV19 and TRBJ2-3, the full variable domain is DGGITQSPKYLFRKEGQNVTLSCEQNLNHDAMYWYRQDPGQGLRLIYYSQIVNDFQKGDIAEGYSVSREKKESFPLTVTSAQKNPTAFYLCASRRGERGTDTQYFGPGTRLTVL.

Remarks on this clone: The read stops 3 residues short of the end of the CDR3; the missing end is completed from the germline J gene. The genes are TRBV4-1 and TRBJ1-6; D may be TRBD1 (5 bases). Per germline, CDR1 MGHRA and CDR2 YSYEKL. The CDR3 is made up of 17 amino acids. V shed 2 bases and J shed 2 bases, with 13 bases lying between them. The CDR3 DNA, read in part, is TGCGCCAGCAGCCAATTGGTCCAGGGTGCCTATAATTCACCC. Translation gives CASSQLVQGAYNSP. The CDR3 in its entirety is CASSQLVQGAYNSPLHF.

In the case of this clone: The DNA ends 3 residues before the CDR3 does, and the rest of the CDR3 is filled in from the germline J gene. The chain recombines TRBV12-3 or TRBV12-4 with TRBJ1-1; tentatively, D is TRBD1 (5 bases). The CDR3 loop spans 11 amino acids. V dropped 6 bases and J dropped 7 bases, with 9 bases sitting between them. Incomplete CDR3 DNA: TGTGCCAGCAGAACCCAGGGTGAA. Protein product: CASRTQGE. From start to end, the CDR3 is CASRTQGEAFF.

Regarding this clone: The read comes to an end 3 residues before the CDR3 does, leaving the germline J gene to fill in the end. V gene TRBV7-2 combines with J gene TRBJ1-2; the D gene is possibly TRBD1 (6 bases). V lost 5 bases, J lost 2 bases, and 12 bases lay in between. This CDR3 spans 14 amino acids. The V gene's germline CDR1 is SGHTA and CDR2 FQGNSA. CDR3 bases read: TGTGCCAGCAGCCCTCGGACAGAAAACTATGGC. It is translated as CASSPRTENYG. The full CDR3 protein is CASSPRTENYGYTF.

In the case of this clone: The missing CDR3 end, 3 residues past where the read stops, is filled in from the germline J gene. The J gene is TRBJ2-5, the V gene TRBV19, with TRBD2 matching 7 bases. The CDR3 has 14 amino acids. Germline loops: CDR1 LNHDA, CDR2 SQIVND (reference sequence). With V trimmed by 3 bases and J by 0 bases, 1 base remained unmatched. The CDR3 protein is CASSIGGDQETQYF. The covered CDR3 bases are TGTGCCAGTAGTATTGGGGGGGACCAAGAGACC. The full variable domain, in which reference TRBV19 and TRBJ2-5 provide the parts outside the CDR3, is DGGITQSPKYLFRKEGQNVTLSCEQNLNHDAMYWYRQDPGQGLRLIYYSQIVNDFQKGDIAEGYSVSREKKESFPLTVTSAQKNPTAFYLCASSIGGDQETQYFGPGTRLLVL.

Turning to this clone: The missing CDR3 end, 3 residues past where the read stops, is filled in from the germline J gene. This chain links TRBV5-1 with TRBJ1-2; the match to TRBD1 covers 8 bases. Losses at the gene ends were 4 bases for V and 5 bases for J; bases not matched to a gene: 4. The germline V gene has CDR1 SGHRS and CDR2 YFSETQ. The CDR3 is 13 residues long. CDR3 bases read: TGCGCCAGCAGCCTACAGGGGGTTTATGGC. Its translation: CASSLQGVYG. The full CDR3 protein reads CASSLQGVYGYTF.

Worth noting for this clone: The read terminates 3 residues ahead of where the CDR3 ends, so the germline J gene completes it. The chain recombines TRBV10-1 with TRBJ1-1; D might be TRBD1 (6 bases). This CDR3 contains 14 residues. The germline V gene has CDR1 WNHNN and CDR2 SYGVQD (reference sequence). V was trimmed by 1 base and J by 1 base, leaving 7 bases between them. Partial CDR3 DNA: TGCGCCAGCAGTGAGTACAGGGCGAACACTGAA. It codes for CASSEYRANTE. The whole CDR3 sequence reads CASSEYRANTEAFF.

In regard to this clone: Sequencing ends 3 residues short of the CDR3 end; the germline J gene provides the rest. The V gene is TRBV5-1, the J gene TRBJ1-2; TRBD1 agrees at 7 bases. In germline, CDR1 is SGHRS, CDR2 YFSETQ. J was trimmed by 2 bases and V by 2 bases; bases with no gene match: 15. The CDR3 totals 18 residues. This CDR3 is CASSFGSIRGHENYGYTF. CDR3 DNA (partial): TGCGCCAGCAGCTTTGGGTCGATAAGGGGGCATGAGAACTATGGC.

With regard to this clone: Read sequence stops 3 residues before the CDR3 end, and the germline J gene provides the missing end. V usage is TRBV5-4 and J usage is TRBJ1-1; D not resolved. Germline CDR1 is SGHNT and CDR2 is YYREEE (reference sequence). With 0 bases removed from V and 1 base from J, the gap between germline ends came to 7 bases. The CDR3 has 14 amino acids. CDR3 DNA, as far as it was read: TGTGCCAGCAGCTTGGTCTTCGGGAACACTGAA. Encoded protein: CASSLVFGNTE. The whole CDR3 is CASSLVFGNTEAFF.

A word on this clone: The missing CDR3 end, 3 residues past where the read stops, is filled in from the germline J gene. V usage is TRBV29-1 and J usage is TRBJ2-1, with TRBD2 identical over 10 bases. Germline CDR1 reads SQVTM; CDR2 reads ANQGSEA. The V gene end was trimmed by 4 bases and the J gene end by 8 bases; junction bases not matched to a gene: 5. The CDR3 spans 13 residues. The CDR3 is CSVVGTSVHEQFF. The CDR3 bases that were read are TGCAGCGTTGTTGGGACTAGCGTCCATGAG.

Comments on this clone: Coverage ceases 3 residues before the CDR3 finishes, and the germline J gene fills in the end. The chain carries TRBV5-5 and TRBJ1-5; D call uncertain. Per the germline V gene, CDR1 is SGHKS and CDR2 is YYEKEE (reference sequence). The CDR3 is made up of 15 amino acids. V lost 1 base and J lost 0, with 8 bases in between. The part of the CDR3 DNA that was read is TGTGCCAGCAGCTTGCACGGTTATAGCAATCAGCCC. This gives the protein CASSLHGYSNQP. The full CDR3 reads CASSLHGYSNQPQHF.

In regard to this clone: The read ends 3 residues before the CDR3 terminus; that terminus is restored from the germline J gene. The chain employs TRBV5-5 and TRBJ1-1, with unresolved D. The CDR3 has 13 amino acids. V was trimmed by 2 bases and J by 2 bases, leaving 7 bases between them. From germline, CDR1 is SGHKS and CDR2 YYEKEE (reference sequence). This CDR3 is CASSLAVNTEAFF. The sequenced CDR3 bases are TGTGCCAGCAGCTTAGCGGTCAACACTGAA.